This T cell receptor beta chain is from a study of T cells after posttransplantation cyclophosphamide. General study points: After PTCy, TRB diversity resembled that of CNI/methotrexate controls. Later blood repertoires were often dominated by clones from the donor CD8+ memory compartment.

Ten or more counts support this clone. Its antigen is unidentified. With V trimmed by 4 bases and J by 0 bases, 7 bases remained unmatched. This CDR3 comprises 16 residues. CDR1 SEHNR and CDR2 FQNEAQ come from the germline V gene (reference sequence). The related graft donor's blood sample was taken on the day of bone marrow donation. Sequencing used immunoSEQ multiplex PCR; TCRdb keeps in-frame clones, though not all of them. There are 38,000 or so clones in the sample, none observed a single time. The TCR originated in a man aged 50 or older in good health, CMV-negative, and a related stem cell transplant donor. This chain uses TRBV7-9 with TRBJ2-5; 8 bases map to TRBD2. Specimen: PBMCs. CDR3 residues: CASSSTSGAHQETQYF. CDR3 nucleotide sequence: TGTGCCAGCAGCTCAACTAGCGGAGCACACCAAGAGACCCAGTACTTC.